This TCR beta chain was recovered during a study of shared clonotypes between healthy human individuals. As for the study in general: Those who served as donors were two women and a few men between the ages of 18 and 49.

V was trimmed by 6 bases and J by 6 bases, leaving 9 bases between them. Germline V lookup: CDR1 KGHSH, CDR2 LQKENI. The CDR3 runs 12 residues. Both subsets, CD45RA+ naive and CD45RA-negative memory, were split from the CD4+ cells. This table comes from immunoSEQ multiplex PCR, and its TCRdb copy is limited to in-frame clones, with some not included. This table has some 790,000 clones, about two thirds appearing once. Turning to this clone: This sample includes further DNA sequences coding for the same CDR3.

What was sequenced was memory CD4+ T cells sorted from blood. Stated subset: CD45RA-negative fraction. The TCR was taken from a woman aged 25 to 45 in good health. The genes are TRBV18 and TRBJ1-5; D is undetermined. In DNA form, the CDR3 reads TGTGCCAGCTCCCCGTCGGGTCAGCCCCAGCATTTT. Amino acids: CASSPSGQPQHF.